The 31 T cell receptor beta chains presented below share a single source sample, sequenced in a study of cytomegalovirus exposure and HLA in healthy donors. The PCR employed 60 Vbeta primers together with 13 Jbeta primers. Libraries were prepared by immunoSEQ multiplex PCR; TCRdb keeps only in-frame clonotypes and omits some of them. The table includes 150,000 to 200,000 clones, 70% to 85% detected once. Specimen: PBMCs. The receptors stem from a woman under 40 in good health and CMV-seropositive.

This clone was detected a few times. The V call is TRBV30, the J call TRBJ1-4; D uncertain. The CDR3 has 15 residues. Per germline, CDR1 GTSNPN and CDR2 SVGIG (reference sequence). V shed 2 bases and J shed 12 bases, with 22 bases lying between them. CDR3 loop: CAWSTGSPSRLELFF. The CDR3 nucleotides are TGTGCCTGGAGTACCGGGAGCCCCTCACGGCTGGAACTGTTTTTT.

This chain's CDR3 is CASSPVEALSSYNEQFF. CDR3 in DNA: TGTGCCAGCAGTCCCGTCGAGGCCCTAAGCTCCTACAATGAGCAGTTCTTC. The genes are TRBV28 and TRBJ2-1; D not certain. Trimming shortened V by 5 bases and J by 0 bases, and 17 bases separated the two germline ends. CDR3 size: 17 residues. Per germline, CDR1 MDHEN and CDR2 SYDVKM. The full variable domain, with the rest looked up from reference TRBV28 and TRBJ2-1, is DVKVTQSSRYLVKRTGEKVFLECVQDMDHENMFWYRQDPGLGLRLIYFSYDVKMKEKGDIPEGYSVSREKKERFSLILESASTNQTSMYLCASSPVEALSSYNEQFFGPGTRLTVL.

The genes are TRBV5-4 and TRBJ1-1, with a tentative D call TRBD1 (5 bases). CDR1 is SGHNT, CDR2 YYREEE, per germline (reference sequence). V lost 6 bases, J lost 9 bases, and 12 bases lay in between. The CDR3 has 11 residues. The CDR3 reads CASTWGEKAFF. The CDR3 DNA reads as TGTGCCAGCACCTGGGGGGAGAAAGCTTTCTTT.

This chain connects TRBV7-9 to TRBJ2-1, with TRBD2 matching over 11 bases. V dropped 3 bases and J dropped 7; count of bases not matched to a gene: 17. This CDR3 contains 19 residues. CDR1 is SEHNR and CDR2 is FQNEAQ in the germline V gene (reference sequence). In nucleotides, the CDR3 is TGTGCCAGCAGCTTTCCCCTGGGACTAGCGGTCCATATTGGAAATGAGCAGTTCTTC. Translated, it gives CASSFPLGLAVHIGNEQFF.

This clone was seen a single time. The rearrangement uses TRBV7-9 and TRBJ2-3, with 8 bases fitting TRBD2. The CDR3 runs 15 residues. From germline, CDR1 is SEHNR and CDR2 FQNEAQ (reference sequence). V shed 5 bases and J 4 bases; nucleotides not matched to a gene: 8. CDR3: CASSLKRERADTQYF. The CDR3 DNA follows: TGTGCCAGCAGCCTAAAGCGGGAGCGCGCAGATACGCAGTATTTT.

The chain links TRBV11-2 to TRBJ1-2; 10 bases agree with TRBD1. Germline trimming cut 1 base from V and 8 bases from J; bases unmatched to any gene: 4. Germline V CDR1 and CDR2: SGHAT, FQNNGV. The CDR3 has 14 amino acids. The CDR3 bases are TGTGCCAGCAGCTTAGCCGGGACAGGGGAGGGCTACACCTTC. Translation: CASSLAGTGEGYTF. Complete variable domain (other parts from reference TRBV11-2 and TRBJ1-2): EAGVAQSPRYKIIEKRQSVAFWCNPISGHATLYWYQQILGQGPKLLIQFQNNGVVDDSQLPKDRFSAERLKGVDSTLKIQPAKLEDSAVYLCASSLAGTGEGYTFGSGTRLTVV.

The chain joins TRBV7-6 to TRBJ2-1; TRBD2 aligns across 8 bases. The CDR3 sequence is 17 residues long. Per the germline V gene, CDR1 is SGHVS and CDR2 is FNYEAQ. Trimming at V came to 2 bases and at J to 7 bases, leaving 13 bases not matched to a gene. CDR3 loop: CASSLTVLRREENEQFF. CDR3 nucleotides: TGTGCCAGCAGCTTAACAGTATTGCGGCGGGAGGAAAATGAGCAGTTCTTC.

The chain has TRBV30 and TRBJ2-7; 7 bases are shared with TRBD1. The CDR3 spans 13 residues. Germline V gene data show CDR1 as GTSNPN and CDR2 as SVGIG (reference sequence). V was pared by 0 bases and J by 11 bases, with 10 bases of the junction left unmatched. The CDR3 loop reads CAWSVLGQAEEYF. The DNA for the CDR3 is TGTGCCTGGAGTGTACTAGGACAGGCGGAAGAGTACTTC.

CDR3 in DNA: TGTGCCTGCGCCCTAGCGGGTCGTGGCACAGATACGCAGTATTTT. Its protein product is CACALAGRGTDTQYF. The V gene is TRBV30, the J gene TRBJ2-3; 8 nucleotides agree with TRBD2. The CDR3 length is 15 residues. The germline CDR1 and CDR2 sequences are GTSNPN and SVGIG (reference sequence). Trimming removed 6 bases from V and 1 base from J; junction bases left unmatched: 9.

The V and J genes are TRBV9 and TRBJ2-1; 7 bases agree with TRBD2. V was pared by 0 bases and J by 9 bases, with 6 bases of the junction left unmatched. Germline-derived CDR1 and CDR2 are SGDLS and YYNGEE. The CDR3 spans 14 residues. The CDR3 coding sequence is TGTGCCAGCAGCGTAGTGGGACTATTCAGTGAGCAGTTCTTC. Its protein product is CASSVVGLFSEQFF.

This clone was detected a few times. The gene calls are TRBV7-9 and TRBJ1-1; D is possibly TRBD1 (6 bases). Trimming took 4 bases from V and 1 from J, leaving 19 bases between them. The CDR3 extends over 17 amino acids. Germline assignment: CDR1 SEHNR and CDR2 FQNEAQ (reference sequence). CDR3 DNA: TGTGCCAGCAGCTCATCAGGGGCGGGGGATTGGAACACTGAAGCTTTCTTT. It codes for CASSSSGAGDWNTEAFF.

In this sample, this clone turned up a few times. V and J are TRBV7-2 and TRBJ2-5; a possible D gene is TRBD2 (7 bases). CDR3 length equals 18 residues. From germline, CDR1 is SGHTA and CDR2 FQGNSA. V dropped 2 bases and J dropped 2 bases, with 21 bases sitting between them. CDR3 nucleotide sequence: TGTGCCAGCAGCTTACGGGGGAGGGGGGGGCTGATACAAGAGACCCAGTACTTC. Amino acid sequence: CASSLRGRGGLIQETQYF. The whole variable domain, filled in from reference TRBV7-2 and TRBJ2-5, reads GAGVSQSPSNKVTEKGKDVELRCDPISGHTALYWYRQSLGQGLEFLIYFQGNSAPDKSGLPSDRFSAERTGGSVSTLTIQRTQQEDSAVYLCASSLRGRGGLIQETQYFGPGTRLLVL.

The rearrangement links TRBV7-9 to TRBJ2-1, with 11 bases aligning to TRBD2. Germline CDR1 reads SEHNR; CDR2 reads FQNEAQ (reference sequence). This CDR3 contains 14 residues. The trim removed 5 bases at V and 5 bases at J, leaving 2 bases unmatched. CDR3 sequence reads: CASSAGLADNEQFF. Written as DNA, the CDR3 is TGTGCCAGCAGCGCGGGACTAGCGGACAATGAGCAGTTCTTC.

The chain recombines TRBV29-1 with TRBJ2-7, with 11 positions matching TRBD1. V lost 6 bases to trimming and J lost 4 bases; unmatched junction nucleotides: 8. From germline, CDR1 is SQVTM and CDR2 ANQGSEA. CDR3 size: 14 residues. The CDR3 DNA reads as TGCAGCGTCGGGGGGGGGACAGGGGGGTACGAGCAGTACTTC. Translated, it gives CSVGGGTGGYEQYF.

This clone occurred a few times. The chain employs TRBV30 and TRBJ2-7; TRBD2 matches at 10 bases. This CDR3 region has 15 residues. Germline CDR1 is GTSNPN and CDR2 is SVGIG (reference sequence). V lost 0 bases, J lost 2 bases, and 4 bases stayed unmatched. The CDR3 DNA follows: TGTGCCTGGAGTGTCAGGACTAGCGGTACCTACGAGCAGTACTTC. Translated, it gives CAWSVRTSGTYEQYF.

The V gene is TRBV27, the J gene TRBJ2-3, with D perhaps TRBD1 (6 bases). V shed 5 bases and J shed 1 base, with 19 bases lying between them. Germline values: CDR1 MNHEY, CDR2 SMNVEV (reference sequence). This CDR3 has 17 amino acids. DNA for the CDR3: TGTGCCAGCAGTCCCCGGACAGCTACCCTTGGCACAGATACGCAGTATTTT. Its protein is CASSPRTATLGTDTQYF.

The V and J genes are TRBV28 and TRBJ1-2, with D perhaps matching TRBD1 (5 bases). This CDR3 contains 15 residues. CDR1 MDHEN and CDR2 SYDVKM come from the germline V gene. V was shortened by 6 bases and J by 2 bases, with 16 bases between the two germline ends. In nucleotides, the CDR3 is TGTGCCAGCAGCGCAACCCTACAGGAGAACTATGGCTACACCTTC. Its translation: CASSATLQENYGYTF.

The CDR3 is CASSPRLEDGYTF. The CDR3, as DNA: TGTGCCAGCTCCCCAAGGCTTGAGGATGGCTACACCTTC. The rearrangement uses TRBV18 and TRBJ1-2, with D unresolved. This CDR3 contains 13 residues. Trimming took 6 bases from V and 6 from J, leaving 14 bases between them. Germline lookup yields CDR1 KGHSH and CDR2 LQKENI.

The sample holds a few counts of this clone. The chain has TRBV5-1 and TRBJ2-7, with TRBD2 identical over 11 bases. Germline trimming cut 4 bases from V and 3 bases from J; bases unmatched to any gene: 6. Germline V gene data show CDR1 as SGHRS and CDR2 as YFSETQ. The CDR3 has 15 amino acids. The CDR3 sequence: CASSLGTSGIYEQYF. The CDR3 DNA reads as TGCGCCAGCAGCCTAGGGACTAGCGGAATCTACGAGCAGTACTTC.

V gene TRBV27 combines with J gene TRBJ2-3; the D gene is possibly TRBD2 (5 bases). V was pared by 10 bases and J by 0 bases, with 17 bases between. The CDR3 loop spans 15 amino acids. Germline V gene lookup returns CDR1 MNHEY and CDR2 SMNVEV (reference sequence). Here the CDR3 reads CATRPGWESTDTQYF. CDR3 DNA sequence: TGTGCCACCCGTCCCGGGTGGGAGAGCACAGATACGCAGTATTTT.

J is TRBJ1-3 and V is TRBV9, with 7 bases identical to TRBD1. The trim removed 0 bases at V and 8 bases at J, leaving 8 bases unmatched. The CDR3 consists of 15 residues. Germline CDR1 SGDLS, CDR2 YYNGEE. CDR3 sequence reads: CASSVAGGQTDTIYF. DNA of the CDR3: TGTGCCAGCAGCGTAGCAGGGGGACAGACGGACACCATATATTTT.

This chain connects TRBV5-1 to TRBJ2-7; TRBD1 is a possible D gene (6 bases). The V end was cut by 0 bases, the J end by 7 bases, with 14 bases between. This CDR3 has 14 amino acids. Germline lookup yields CDR1 SGHRS and CDR2 YFSETQ. The CDR3 nucleotides read TGCGCCAGCAGCTTGGTCGGACAGCAGGAGGAGCAGTACTTC. Protein product: CASSLVGQQEEQYF.

The chain carries TRBV6-1 and TRBJ2-7; perhaps TRBD2 as D (6 bases). The CDR3 covers 12 residues. CDR1 is MNHNS, CDR2 SASEGT, per germline. The chain's CDR3 is CAGGTRIWEQYF. DNA for the CDR3: TGTGCGGGGGGTACACGGATTTGGGAGCAGTACTTC.

This clone was counted between two and nine times. The V and J genes are TRBV27 and TRBJ2-6; D gene ambiguous. CDR1 is MNHEY, CDR2 SMNVEV, per germline (reference sequence). The ends were cut back, 5 bases at V and 0 bases at J, with 8 bases in the middle. This CDR3 is 15 amino acids long. CDR3 sequence (DNA): TGTGCCAGCAGTCTCCTAACCTCTGGGGCCAACGTCCTGACTTTC. It yields the protein CASSLLTSGANVLTF.

This chain uses TRBV5-1 with TRBJ1-1; 8 bases are a match to TRBD1. Germline loops: CDR1 SGHRS, CDR2 YFSETQ. With 5 bases clipped from V and 1 base from J, the junction kept 10 bases outside the gene matches. The CDR3 extends over 16 amino acids. As DNA, the CDR3 is TGCGCCAGCAGTAGGGGCCCAGGGGGCTCGAACACTGAAGCTTTCTTT. It specifies CASSRGPGGSNTEAFF.

The rearrangement links TRBV5-1 to TRBJ1-2, with D possibly being TRBD1 (6 bases). V was clipped by 7 bases and J by 4 bases, with 29 bases between them. Germline loops: CDR1 SGHRS, CDR2 YFSETQ. This CDR3 is built from 18 residues. CDR3 sequence: CASSPLGPDSSSVYGYTF. CDR3 bases: TGCGCCAGCTCCCCCTTGGGGCCGGACAGTTCATCCGTCTATGGCTACACCTTC.

The chain uses TRBV30 and TRBJ1-5, with 7 bases identical to TRBD1. The CDR3 is 15 residues long. The V gene end was trimmed by 0 bases and the J gene end by 3 bases; junction bases not matched to a gene: 5. Germline loops: CDR1 GTSNPN, CDR2 SVGIG (reference sequence). The CDR3 is CAWSVTGQFNQPQHF. The CDR3 DNA reads as TGTGCCTGGAGTGTAACGGGACAGTTCAATCAGCCCCAGCATTTT.

The gene calls are TRBV28 and TRBJ1-5; a possible D gene is TRBD1 (6 bases). The V and J ends lost 4 bases and 5 bases respectively, with 15 bases between them. This CDR3 has 15 residues. CDR1 MDHEN and CDR2 SYDVKM come from the germline V gene. CDR3 residues: CASSSSDRPYQPQHF. The CDR3 DNA follows: TGTGCCAGCAGTTCCTCCGACAGGCCCTATCAGCCCCAGCATTTT.

V usage is TRBV11-3 and J usage is TRBJ2-1; maybe TRBD2 (6 bases). The CDR3 has 16 residues. The germline CDR1 and CDR2 sequences are SGHNT and YENEEA. Trimming stripped 4 bases from V and 0 bases from J, with 13 bases between. CDR3 nucleotide sequence: TGTGCCAGCAGCTACCGGGGGACTGTCTCCTACAATGAGCAGTTCTTC. Encoded protein: CASSYRGTVSYNEQFF.

CDR3 in amino acids: CASSLSQHNSNQPQHF. Written as DNA, the CDR3 is TGTGCCAGCAGCTTATCCCAACACAATAGCAATCAGCCCCAGCATTTT. The rearrangement uses TRBV7-2 and TRBJ1-5; D is undetermined. Trimming cost V 2 bases and J 0 bases, with 11 bases left between them. The CDR3 extends over 16 amino acids. From germline, CDR1 is SGHTA and CDR2 FQGNSA. Full variable domain (outside the CDR3, taken from reference TRBV7-2 and TRBJ1-5): GAGVSQSPSNKVTEKGKDVELRCDPISGHTALYWYRQSLGQGLEFLIYFQGNSAPDKSGLPSDRFSAERTGGSVSTLTIQRTQQEDSAVYLCASSLSQHNSNQPQHFGDGTRLSIL.

This chain joins TRBV11-2 and TRBJ2-7; TRBD2 might be the D (5 bases). Germline CDR1 and CDR2: SGHAT and FQNNGV. The ends were cut back, 2 bases at V and 6 bases at J, with 17 bases in the middle. CDR3 length: 15 amino acids. The CDR3 loop is CASSLSGKEEREQYF. CDR3 nucleotide sequence: TGTGCCAGCAGCTTAAGTGGGAAGGAGGAGCGCGAGCAGTACTTC.